These 21 T cell receptor beta chains came from one sample sequenced in a study of technical replicates of blood from a few donors. Data came from immunoSEQ multiplex PCR; TCRdb stores just in-frame clones and leaves some out. The repertoire holds 75,000 to 90,000 clones, 85% to 95% seen once, with about 0.37% in the top ten. The specimen was T cells isolated from PBMCs. The receptor source for this set is a human donor in good health.

J is TRBJ2-1 and V is TRBV5-4; weak D call: TRBD2 (5 bases). V lost 2 bases to trimming and J lost 0 bases, with 18 bases between them. Germline V gives CDR1 SGHNT, CDR2 YYREEE (reference sequence). The CDR3 covers 18 residues. CDR3 residues: CASSLNFQRSVSYNEQFF. The CDR3 DNA reads as TGTGCCAGCAGCTTAAATTTCCAGCGGAGTGTCTCCTACAATGAGCAGTTCTTC.

The chain's CDR3 is CSAWTGGYYGYTF. CDR3 nucleotide sequence: TGCAGCGCTTGGACAGGGGGCTACTATGGCTACACCTTC. V is TRBV29-1 and J is TRBJ1-2; TRBD1 matches 11 bases. CDR3 length: 13 residues. Germline values: CDR1 SQVTM, CDR2 ANQGSEA. Losses at the gene ends were 7 bases for V and 3 bases for J; bases not matched to a gene: 4.

The gene calls are TRBV7-6 and TRBJ1-2, with TRBD1 as a possible D gene (6 bases). This CDR3 is 10 amino acids long. Trimming took off 8 bases at V and 12 bases at J, with 13 bases between the two ends. Germline V gene sequence: CDR1 SGHVS, CDR2 FNYEAQ. The CDR3 DNA reads TGTGCCAGCGGCCTGGACAGACACACCTTC. Protein sequence: CASGLDRHTF.

Notes on this clone: The junction does not match germline at one end; this may be a read error. The chain couples TRBV15 to TRBJ1-2; D may be TRBD1 (5 bases). The germline V gene has CDR1 LNHNV and CDR2 YYDKDF (reference sequence). This CDR3 has 14 residues. For the CDR3, the DNA is TGTGCCACCAGAATGGGGGAGATGGACTACGGCTACACCTTC. It is translated as CATRMGEMDYGYTF.

The chain combines TRBV30 with TRBJ2-5, with 8 bases fitting TRBD2. Per the germline V gene, CDR1 is GTSNPN and CDR2 is SVGIG (reference sequence). The V and J ends lost 7 bases and 4 bases, in that order; junction bases with no gene match: 14. This CDR3 is 15 amino acids long. CDR3 amino acids: CASTFSGEYTETQYF. The DNA of the CDR3 is TGTGCCTCCACGTTTAGCGGGGAATACACAGAGACCCAGTACTTC.

The CDR3 here is CASSLTGTGYGYTF. In DNA, the CDR3 is TGTGCCAGCAGCTTAACGGGGACAGGCTATGGCTACACCTTC. The rearrangement links TRBV7-3 to TRBJ1-2, with 8 positions matching TRBD1. CDR3 length: 14 residues. Germline V lookup: CDR1 SGHTA, CDR2 FQGTGA. Trimming removed 0 bases from V and 4 bases from J; junction bases left unmatched: 1.

As DNA, the CDR3 is TGTGCCAGCAGCCAAGATAGCGAGGGCTGGGATTACGAGCAGTACTTC. Translating it yields CASSQDSEGWDYEQYF. This chain links TRBV4-2 with TRBJ2-7, with D possibly matching TRBD2 (5 bases). Looked up from germline, CDR1 is LGHNA and CDR2 is YNFKEQ. The V end was cut by 0 bases, the J end by 4 bases, with 16 bases between. The CDR3 has 16 residues.

The V and J genes are TRBV5-1 and TRBJ1-2; D ambiguous. This CDR3 region has 13 residues. Germline V gives CDR1 SGHRS, CDR2 YFSETQ. Trimming shortened V by 0 bases and J by 7 bases, and 10 bases separated the two germline ends. The DNA for the CDR3 is TGCGCCAGCAGCTTGGGTCCCCGGGTTGGCTACACCTTC. It translates to CASSLGPRVGYTF.

The gene calls are TRBV12-5 and TRBJ1-2, with 7 bases fitting TRBD1. Germline V gives CDR1 LGHNT, CDR2 FRNRAP. V lost 5 bases to trimming and J lost 4 bases; unmatched junction nucleotides: 4. The CDR3 loop spans 13 amino acids. CDR3 region: CASGETGSYGYTF. The DNA of the CDR3 is TGTGCTAGTGGTGAGACAGGGAGCTATGGCTACACCTTC.

The rearrangement links TRBV29-1 to TRBJ2-3; 7 bases are shared with TRBD1. This CDR3 contains 14 residues. Germline V gene lookup returns CDR1 SQVTM and CDR2 ANQGSEA. V shed 3 bases and J 1 base; nucleotides not matched to a gene: 4. CDR3 amino acids: CSVDPGGGTDTQYF. The DNA of the CDR3 is TGCAGCGTTGATCCAGGGGGAGGCACAGATACGCAGTATTTT.

The rearrangement links TRBV29-1 to TRBJ1-2, with 10 bases aligning to TRBD1. Germline lookup yields CDR1 SQVTM and CDR2 ANQGSEA. The CDR3 contains 15 residues. V lost 1 base to trimming and J lost 7 bases; unmatched junction nucleotides: 9. The CDR3 DNA reads TGCAGCGTTGAAGCCGGGACAGGGGCGTATAGTGGCTACACCTTC. Translated: CSVEAGTGAYSGYTF.

The chain employs TRBV27 and TRBJ1-1; no clear D. The CDR3 totals 13 residues. Trimming shortened V by 0 bases and J by 6 bases, and 8 bases separated the two germline ends. Germline CDR1 reads MNHEY; CDR2 reads SMNVEV (reference sequence). CDR3 sequence reads: CASSLSERSEAFF. The CDR3 DNA follows: TGTGCCAGCAGTTTATCCGAGCGGTCTGAAGCTTTCTTT.

The rearrangement uses TRBV6-6 and TRBJ2-1; TRBD2 aligns across 13 bases. The germline CDR1 and CDR2 sequences are MNHNY and SVGAGI (reference sequence). V trimming: 5 bases; J trimming: 7 bases; junction bases outside the gene matches: 8. The CDR3 length is 16 residues. The CDR3: CASSNTGTSGINEQFF. The CDR3 nucleotides read TGTGCCAGCAGTAATACCGGGACTAGCGGGATTAATGAGCAGTTCTTC.

This chain connects TRBV28 to TRBJ1-5; TRBD1 matches 12 bases. V gave up 6 bases and J gave up 4 bases; unmatched junction bases: 7. CDR3 length equals 16 residues. CDR1 MDHEN and CDR2 SYDVKM come from the germline V gene. The DNA for the CDR3 is TGTGCCAGCAGATCCGGGACAGGGGGCGAAAATCAGCCCCAGCATTTT. Translated: CASRSGTGGENQPQHF.

CDR3 DNA sequence: TGTGCCAGCAGCTTAGGGGGGAGGTCCGAGCAGTACTTC. It is translated as CASSLGGRSEQYF. The chain joins TRBV7-6 to TRBJ2-7; TRBD2 is a possible D gene (6 bases). V lost 1 base to trimming and J lost 6 bases, with 10 bases between them. This CDR3 is 13 amino acids long. The germline gives CDR1 SGHVS, CDR2 FNYEAQ.

The J gene is TRBJ2-3, the V gene TRBV9, with D possibly TRBD2 on 6 matching bases. V was trimmed by 0 bases and J by 0 bases, leaving 8 bases between them. CDR3 length: 15 residues. Germline V lookup: CDR1 SGDLS, CDR2 YYNGEE. Written as DNA, the CDR3 is TGTGCCAGCAGCGTAGTGGGACTGAGCACAGATACGCAGTATTTT. Protein product: CASSVVGLSTDTQYF.

The rearrangement links TRBV18 to TRBJ1-1; D may be TRBD1 (6 bases). Between the trimmed V and J ends, which lost 3 bases and 1 base, there was a span of 12 bases. Germline-derived CDR1 and CDR2 are KGHSH and LQKENI. The CDR3 sequence is 15 residues long. CDR3 nucleotide sequence: TGTGCCAGCTCACCCCCGGACAGACGGAACACTGAAGCTTTCTTT. It translates to CASSPPDRRNTEAFF.

This chain connects TRBV19 to TRBJ1-2, with a tentative D call TRBD1 (5 bases). The CDR3 covers 14 residues. Between the trimmed V and J ends, which lost 3 bases and 4 bases, there was a span of 12 bases. The V gene's germline CDR1 is LNHDA and CDR2 SQIVND (reference sequence). In DNA form, the CDR3 reads TGTGCCAGTAGTATGACAGAGCGCGGCTATGGCTACACCTTC. Encoded protein: CASSMTERGYGYTF.

The chain links TRBV19 to TRBJ2-2; D possibly corresponds to TRBD1 (6 bases). V was clipped by 4 bases and J by 6 bases, with 15 bases between them. The CDR3 consists of 15 residues. The germline gives CDR1 LNHDA, CDR2 SQIVND (reference sequence). CDR3 sequence reads: CASSNYRDKAGELFF. CDR3 nucleotide sequence: TGTGCCAGTAGTAACTACAGGGACAAGGCCGGGGAGCTGTTTTTT.

A single count supports this clone. This sequence joins TRBV19 and TRBJ2-2; a possible D gene is TRBD1 (6 bases). Trimming pared 3 bases from V and 9 bases from J, leaving 23 bases between. Germline assignment: CDR1 LNHDA and CDR2 SQIVND (reference sequence). CDR3 length equals 17 residues. For the CDR3, the DNA is TGTGCCAGTAGTATCCTCTCTCTCGGAAAGGGGGACCGGGAGCTGTTTTTT. This encodes CASSILSLGKGDRELFF.

This clone appeared a single time. This chain joins TRBV6-1 and TRBJ2-7; TRBD1 is a possible D gene (5 bases). Germline values: CDR1 MNHNS, CDR2 SASEGT. The V end was cut by 0 bases, the J end by 1 base, with 19 bases between. The CDR3 sequence is 18 residues long. The CDR3 DNA follows: TGTGCCAGCAGTGAAGCGCTTCGAAGGTCGAGACAGTCCTACGAGCAGTACTTC. The encoded protein is CASSEALRRSRQSYEQYF.